These T cell receptor beta chains were read from a single sample in a study of Graves' ophthalmopathy and Graves' hyperthyroidism. TCRdb reprocessed the multiplex PCR reads with MiXCR, giving one entry per CDR3 protein. The sample gives hundreds of thousands of distinct CDR3 sequences, about 24% of which show up once; roughly 7.4% is in the top ten. Sequenced material: peripheral blood. These receptor sequences come from a woman between 18 and 30 years old with stable Graves' hyperthyroidism. Some clones in this sample may be carry-over from other donors' samples. Both conserved end residues are part of each CDR3. A D gene is named only where the DNA matches it firmly. Rows may omit the clone size; those that give it use once, few, many or a size class.

>many|-|TRBJ1-3|TRBV12-3/TRBV12-4
TGTGCCAGCAGTTTTGGCAGTCGACTGATGGGGAACACCATATATTTT
CASSFGSRLMGNTIYF
>few|-|TRBJ2-7|TRBV24-1
TGTGCCACCAGTGATGCCGACAGGAAGGGGTTCCCCGAGCAGTACTTC
CATSDADRKGFPEQYF
>many|-|TRBJ1-2|TRBV24-1
TGTGCCACCCCACGGCCGGGGTTGGACTATGGCTACACCTTC
CATPRPGLDYGYTF
>many|-|TRBJ2-6|TRBV6-1
TGTGCCAGCAGTCGGGGGTCCTCTGGGGCCAACGTCCTGACTTTC
CASSRGSSGANVLTF
>-|-|TRBJ1-6|TRBV9
TGTGCCAGCGCACGCCGGCGAGATTCACCCCTCCACTTT
CASARRRDSPLHF
>-|-|TRBJ2-5|TRBV24-1
TGTGCCACCAGTCCTATCGGAGGGGAGACCCAGTACTTC
CATSPIGGETQYF
>many|-|TRBJ2-7|TRBV5-1
TGCGCCAGCAGTCAAGACGGACATACCTACGAGCAGTACTTC
CASSQDGHTYEQYF
>many|-|TRBJ1-5|TRBV19
TGTGCCAGTACCCCATCAGGAGGGAGGTATCAGCCCCAGCATTTT
CASTPSGGRYQPQHF
>many|TRBD1|TRBJ1-2|TRBV6-1
TGTGCCAGCAGGGAGACAGGGGGGAATAACTATGGCTACACCTTC
CASRETGGNNYGYTF
>-|-|TRBJ2-7|TRBV6-1
TGTGCCAGCAGTGAAGACAGGCTCCACGAGCAGTACTTC
CASSEDRLHEQYF
>-|-|TRBJ1-1|TRBV4-2
TGTGCCAGCAGCCAAGGGGTCGAGGAGGTTGCTGAAGCTTTCTTT
CASSQGVEEVAEAFF
>many|TRBD1|TRBJ2-2|TRBV12-3/TRBV12-4
TGTGCCGGCGGACAGGCTCACACCGGGGAGCTGTTTTTT
CAGGQAHTGELFF
>many|-|TRBJ2-2|TRBV12-3/TRBV12-4
TGTGCCAGCAGAACACAGGGAAACACCGGGGAGCTGTTTTTT
CASRTQGNTGELFF
>many|TRBD2|TRBJ2-7|TRBV7-2
TGTGCCAGCAGCCCGACGGGGACTAGGGCACGCGAGCAGTACTTC
CASSPTGTRAREQYF
>-|-|TRBJ2-5|TRBV13
TGTGCCAGCAGCTTAGGCGTGACCCCGGGCCAAGAGACCCAGTACTTC
CASSLGVTPGQETQYF
>many|TRBD1|TRBJ1-5|TRBV19
TGTGCCAGTAGTATGGGACAGGCGAACAATCAGCCCCAGCATTTT
CASSMGQANNQPQHF
>many|TRBD1|TRBJ1-1|TRBV10-2
TGCGCCAGCACCTCAAGGGGGCTTGAAGCTTTCTTT
CASTSRGLEAFF
>many|-|TRBJ1-1|TRBV19
TGTGCCAGTAGTATAGTAGGGGGGCAGGGCACTGAAGCTTTCTTT
CASSIVGGQGTEAFF
>few|-|TRBJ1-1|TRBV7-9
TGTGCCAGCAGCTTATTCTACGCTGAAGCTTTCTTT
CASSLFYAEAFF
>many|-|TRBJ2-5|TRBV6-2/TRBV6-3
TGTGCCAGCAGTTCGGATTCGATCCAAGAGACCCAGTACTTC
CASSSDSIQETQYF
>many|-|TRBJ1-5|TRBV12-5
TGTGCTAGTGGTTTTAATCAGCCCCAGCATTTT
CASGFNQPQHF
>many|-|TRBJ2-4|TRBV12-3/TRBV12-4
TGTGCCAGCAGTTTTGGCAGGGACAACATTCAGTACTTC
CASSFGRDNIQYF
>many|TRBD1|TRBJ1-1|TRBV27
TGTGCCAGCAGTGGCACAGGGGGCGGGGGGAACACTGAAGCTTTCTTT
CASSGTGGGGNTEAFF
>-|TRBD1|TRBJ1-5|TRBV12-3/TRBV12-4
TGTGCCAGCAGTTTCATCGGGACAGGGGAAAATCAGCCCCAGCATTTT
CASSFIGTGENQPQHF
>few|TRBD2|TRBJ2-7|TRBV11-2
TGTGCCAGCAGCCCACTAGCGGGGGCCTTAGAGCAGTACTTC
CASSPLAGALEQYF
>-|TRBD1|TRBJ1-1|TRBV18
TGTGCCAGCTCACGGGGCGACAGGGTATTACCTGAAGCTTTCTTT
CASSRGDRVLPEAFF
>-|-|TRBJ2-3|TRBV12-3/TRBV12-4
TGTGCCAGCAGTCCCCGGGGGAGCCGCACAGATACGCAGTATTTT
CASSPRGSRTDTQYF
>-|TRBD1|TRBJ2-5|TRBV2
TGTGCCAGCAGCCAACAGGGGGTGAGGGAGACCCAGTACTTC
CASSQQGVRETQYF
>many|-|TRBJ2-7|TRBV12-3/TRBV12-4
TGTGCCAGCAGTTCGGGCGGGAACTCCTACGAGCAGTACTTC
CASSSGGNSYEQYF
>many|-|TRBJ1-1|TRBV9
TGTGCCAGCAGCCCCCGGCCGACAGGCAACACTGAAGCTTTCTTT
CASSPRPTGNTEAFF
>-|-|TRBJ2-2|TRBV4-2
TGTGCCAGCAGCCAGACGACACAGGCGAACACCGGGGAGCTGTTTTTT
CASSQTTQANTGELFF